This T cell receptor (beta chain) was captured by sequencing in a study of post-analysis software for immune sequencing data. The CDR3 spans 18 residues. CDR1 and CDR2 (germline): SGHTA, FQGNSA. J was trimmed by 1 base and V by 3 bases; bases with no gene match: 12. Worth noting for this clonotype: The antigen is unknown.

Findings and caveats of the study: Comparison of patients with controls showed about 5 TRBV segments more frequent in patients, TRBV5-6, TRBV5-1 and TRBV20-1 among them.

The authors incorporated unique molecular identifiers into the TCR beta cDNA libraries. Each CDR3 protein is one row after TCRdb ran MiXCR on the PCR reads. The sample lists more than 500,000 distinct CDR3 sequences; around 31% were seen once. The sample taken for sequencing was blood. The sequence came from a girl younger than 18 with multiple sclerosis. The chain carries TRBV7-2 and TRBJ2-5; 9 bases fit TRBD2. The CDR3 region has the DNA TGTGCCAGCAGCTTCTTTAGAGATGCGGGGGGGCTCCAAGAGACCCAGTACTTC. Translation gives CASSFFRDAGGLQETQYF. The full variable domain, in which reference TRBV7-2 and TRBJ2-5 provide the parts outside the CDR3, is GAGVSQSPSNKVTEKGKDVELRCDPISGHTALYWYRQSLGQGLEFLIYFQGNSAPDKSGLPSDRFSAERTGGSVSTLTIQRTQQEDSAVYLCASSFFRDAGGLQETQYFGPGTRLLVL.